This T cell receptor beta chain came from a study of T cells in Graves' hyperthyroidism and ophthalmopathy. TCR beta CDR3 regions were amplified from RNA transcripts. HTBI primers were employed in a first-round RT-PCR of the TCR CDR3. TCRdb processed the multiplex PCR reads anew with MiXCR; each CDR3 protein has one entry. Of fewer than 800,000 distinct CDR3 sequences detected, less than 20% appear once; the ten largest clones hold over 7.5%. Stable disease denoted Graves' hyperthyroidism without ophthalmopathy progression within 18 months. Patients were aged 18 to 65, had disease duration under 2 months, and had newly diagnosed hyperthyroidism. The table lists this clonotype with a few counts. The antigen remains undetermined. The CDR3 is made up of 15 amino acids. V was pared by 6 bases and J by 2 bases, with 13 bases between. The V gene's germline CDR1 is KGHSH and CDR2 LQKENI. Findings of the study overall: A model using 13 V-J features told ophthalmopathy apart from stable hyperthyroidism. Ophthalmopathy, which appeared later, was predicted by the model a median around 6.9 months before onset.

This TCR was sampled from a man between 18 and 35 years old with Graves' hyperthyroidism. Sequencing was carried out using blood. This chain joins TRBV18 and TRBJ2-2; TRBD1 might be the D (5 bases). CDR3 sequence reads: CASSRLTANTGELFF. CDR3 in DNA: TGTGCCAGCTCTCGCCTGACAGCCAACACCGGGGAGCTGTTTTTT. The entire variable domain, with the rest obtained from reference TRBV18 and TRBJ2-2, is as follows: NAGVMQNPRHLVRRRGQEARLRCSPMKGHSHVYWYRQLPEEGLKFMVYLQKENIIDESGMPKERFSAEFPKEGPSILRIQQVVRGDSAAYFCASSRLTANTGELFFGEGSRLTVL.